The rows below give T cell receptor beta chains drawn from one sample of a study of PD-L1 blockade in urothelial cancer. Profiling relied on immunoSEQ multiplex PCR, and the TCRdb table lists in-frame clones only, not all of them. The sample includes more than 90,000 clones, approximately 82% of them seen just once. The sample in question was PBMCs, obtained around atezolizumab (anti-PD-L1) treatment. These receptors originate from a man between 65 and 85 years old with urothelial cancer. Each CDR3 is given with its conserved first and last residue. The D gene is left open where the match is weak. Size is stated for part of the rows, as once, few or many counts, or as a class when the clone is expanded.

abundance	v_gene	d_gene	j_gene	CDR3nt	CDR3aa
NA	TRBV4-1	TRBD2	TRBJ2-1	TGCGCCAGCAGGACTAGCGGGGGGGCCGAGTACAATGAGCAGTTCTTC	CASRTSGGAEYNEQFF
NA	TRBV27	NA	TRBJ2-7	TGTGCCAGCAGTCCAAGCCTGGGCCCCTTCTCCTACGAGCAGTACTTC	CASSPSLGPFSYEQYF
NA	TRBV12-5	NA	TRBJ2-3	TGTGCTAGTAACAGGGCCCCAGATACGCAGTATTTT	CASNRAPDTQYF
NA	TRBV19	NA	TRBJ1-2	TGTGCCAGTAGTACTCGGGACTCTTTCTATGGCTACACCTTC	CASSTRDSFYGYTF
NA	TRBV11-3	TRBD1	TRBJ2-7	TGTGCCAGCAGCTTACAAACAGGGGGCGTCTACGAGCAGTACTTC	CASSLQTGGVYEQYF
NA	TRBV30	NA	TRBJ1-1	TGTGCCTGGAACGGGATTCCGAACACTGAAGCTTTCTTT	CAWNGIPNTEAFF
NA	TRBV11-3	NA	TRBJ1-1	TGTGCCAGCAGCTTACGTGGGACTAGTTACACTGAAGCTTTCTTT	CASSLRGTSYTEAFF
few	TRBV9	TRBD2	TRBJ2-3	TGTGCCAGCAGTGCCTTAACTAGCGCGAGCACAGATACGCAGTATTTT	CASSALTSASTDTQYF
NA	TRBV7-9	NA	TRBJ1-1	TGTGCCAGCAGCCGGGTTCACACTGAAGCTTTCTTT	CASSRVHTEAFF
NA	TRBV6-1	TRBD1	TRBJ2-7	TGTGCCAGCAGTGGACTAGACAGGGGCGAGTACTTC	CASSGLDRGEYF
once	TRBV11-3	NA	TRBJ1-1	TGTGCCAGCAGCCCTAGTGGGAGGGCTACAGCTTTCTTT	CASSPSGRATAFF
NA	TRBV10-3	TRBD1	TRBJ1-6	TGTGCCATCTGGACAGGGACAGGGAATTCACCCCTCCACTTT	CAIWTGTGNSPLHF
NA	TRBV27	NA	TRBJ2-5	TGTGCCAGCAGTTTATCGGGCCAGGGCTTCCAAGAGACCCAGTACTTC	CASSLSGQGFQETQYF
NA	TRBV9	TRBD2	TRBJ2-2	TGTGCCAGCAGCGAGACTAGCGAGAACACCGGGGAGCTGTTTTTT	CASSETSENTGELFF
NA	TRBV10-3	TRBD1	TRBJ2-7	TGTGCCATCAGTGAGGACAGGGACGAGCAGTACTTC	CAISEDRDEQYF
NA	TRBV30	TRBD1	TRBJ1-2	TGTGCCTGGAGTCACGGACAGGGGGCGGGTTACTATGGCTACACCTTC	CAWSHGQGAGYYGYTF
few	TRBV30	NA	TRBJ1-3	TGTGCCTGTGGGGGGACCCCGGATTTGGCGAACACCATATATTTT	CACGGTPDLANTIYF
NA	TRBV29-1	NA	TRBJ2-2	TGCAGCGCCTTCCTCACCGGGGAGCTGTTTTTT	CSAFLTGELFF
NA	TRBV5-6	TRBD2	TRBJ2-7	TGTGCCAGCAGCTTGGTAGGGTCCCGGGAGGTAGAGCAGTACTTC	CASSLVGSREVEQYF
once	TRBV19	NA	TRBJ2-7	TGTGCCAGTAGTACCCGGGATGAGGATCACGAGCAGTACTTC	CASSTRDEDHEQYF
NA	TRBV19	TRBD1	TRBJ2-1	TGTGCCAGTCGGGACAGGGGACGACCCTACAATGAGCAGTTCTTC	CASRDRGRPYNEQFF
NA	TRBV19	TRBD1	TRBJ1-2	TGTGCCAGTACCAAGGACAGGGAGGGAGGCTACACCTTC	CASTKDREGGYTF
NA	TRBV11-3	TRBD1	TRBJ1-2	TGTGCCAGCAGCTCCGACAGGGGGAGAAACTATGGCTACACCTTC	CASSSDRGRNYGYTF
few	TRBV29-1	NA	TRBJ1-1	TGCAGCGTTGGTAAGGTGGGTCCTGGAGTTGAAGCTTTCTTT	CSVGKVGPGVEAFF
NA	TRBV6-5	NA	TRBJ2-7	TGTGCCAGCAGTTACCCGAACCCCACGGTGGAGGAGCAGTACTTC	CASSYPNPTVEEQYF
NA	TRBV19	NA	TRBJ1-5	TGTGCCAGTAGTCATAACGGCCCCACAGGCAATCAGCCCCAGCATTTT	CASSHNGPTGNQPQHF
once	TRBV19	TRBD2	TRBJ2-3	TGTGCCAGTAGTCGGCAGCGGGGGACAGATACGCAGTATTTT	CASSRQRGTDTQYF
NA	TRBV13	TRBD1	TRBJ2-5	TGTGCCAGCAGCTTACCGCAGGGACAGGAGACCCAGTACTTC	CASSLPQGQETQYF
NA	TRBV7-8	NA	TRBJ2-5	TGTGCCAGCAGCTTAGTCAGGCAGGAGACCCAGTACTTC	CASSLVRQETQYF
NA	TRBV5-4	TRBD2	TRBJ2-1	TGTGCCAGCAGCTTGACTGGGACTAGCGGGAGTAATGAGCAGTTCTTC	CASSLTGTSGSNEQFF
NA	TRBV7-2	TRBD1	TRBJ2-7	TGTGCCAGCAGCCTAAGGACAGGGGCCCTATCCTACGAGCAGTACTTC	CASSLRTGALSYEQYF
once	TRBV4-2	NA	TRBJ2-1	TGTGCCAGCAGCCAATACACCCACAATGAGCAGTTCTTC	CASSQYTHNEQFF
NA	TRBV7-3	TRBD2	TRBJ2-3	TGTGCCAGCAGCTTAAATCCGGGGGGAGCAGATACGCAGTATTTT	CASSLNPGGADTQYF